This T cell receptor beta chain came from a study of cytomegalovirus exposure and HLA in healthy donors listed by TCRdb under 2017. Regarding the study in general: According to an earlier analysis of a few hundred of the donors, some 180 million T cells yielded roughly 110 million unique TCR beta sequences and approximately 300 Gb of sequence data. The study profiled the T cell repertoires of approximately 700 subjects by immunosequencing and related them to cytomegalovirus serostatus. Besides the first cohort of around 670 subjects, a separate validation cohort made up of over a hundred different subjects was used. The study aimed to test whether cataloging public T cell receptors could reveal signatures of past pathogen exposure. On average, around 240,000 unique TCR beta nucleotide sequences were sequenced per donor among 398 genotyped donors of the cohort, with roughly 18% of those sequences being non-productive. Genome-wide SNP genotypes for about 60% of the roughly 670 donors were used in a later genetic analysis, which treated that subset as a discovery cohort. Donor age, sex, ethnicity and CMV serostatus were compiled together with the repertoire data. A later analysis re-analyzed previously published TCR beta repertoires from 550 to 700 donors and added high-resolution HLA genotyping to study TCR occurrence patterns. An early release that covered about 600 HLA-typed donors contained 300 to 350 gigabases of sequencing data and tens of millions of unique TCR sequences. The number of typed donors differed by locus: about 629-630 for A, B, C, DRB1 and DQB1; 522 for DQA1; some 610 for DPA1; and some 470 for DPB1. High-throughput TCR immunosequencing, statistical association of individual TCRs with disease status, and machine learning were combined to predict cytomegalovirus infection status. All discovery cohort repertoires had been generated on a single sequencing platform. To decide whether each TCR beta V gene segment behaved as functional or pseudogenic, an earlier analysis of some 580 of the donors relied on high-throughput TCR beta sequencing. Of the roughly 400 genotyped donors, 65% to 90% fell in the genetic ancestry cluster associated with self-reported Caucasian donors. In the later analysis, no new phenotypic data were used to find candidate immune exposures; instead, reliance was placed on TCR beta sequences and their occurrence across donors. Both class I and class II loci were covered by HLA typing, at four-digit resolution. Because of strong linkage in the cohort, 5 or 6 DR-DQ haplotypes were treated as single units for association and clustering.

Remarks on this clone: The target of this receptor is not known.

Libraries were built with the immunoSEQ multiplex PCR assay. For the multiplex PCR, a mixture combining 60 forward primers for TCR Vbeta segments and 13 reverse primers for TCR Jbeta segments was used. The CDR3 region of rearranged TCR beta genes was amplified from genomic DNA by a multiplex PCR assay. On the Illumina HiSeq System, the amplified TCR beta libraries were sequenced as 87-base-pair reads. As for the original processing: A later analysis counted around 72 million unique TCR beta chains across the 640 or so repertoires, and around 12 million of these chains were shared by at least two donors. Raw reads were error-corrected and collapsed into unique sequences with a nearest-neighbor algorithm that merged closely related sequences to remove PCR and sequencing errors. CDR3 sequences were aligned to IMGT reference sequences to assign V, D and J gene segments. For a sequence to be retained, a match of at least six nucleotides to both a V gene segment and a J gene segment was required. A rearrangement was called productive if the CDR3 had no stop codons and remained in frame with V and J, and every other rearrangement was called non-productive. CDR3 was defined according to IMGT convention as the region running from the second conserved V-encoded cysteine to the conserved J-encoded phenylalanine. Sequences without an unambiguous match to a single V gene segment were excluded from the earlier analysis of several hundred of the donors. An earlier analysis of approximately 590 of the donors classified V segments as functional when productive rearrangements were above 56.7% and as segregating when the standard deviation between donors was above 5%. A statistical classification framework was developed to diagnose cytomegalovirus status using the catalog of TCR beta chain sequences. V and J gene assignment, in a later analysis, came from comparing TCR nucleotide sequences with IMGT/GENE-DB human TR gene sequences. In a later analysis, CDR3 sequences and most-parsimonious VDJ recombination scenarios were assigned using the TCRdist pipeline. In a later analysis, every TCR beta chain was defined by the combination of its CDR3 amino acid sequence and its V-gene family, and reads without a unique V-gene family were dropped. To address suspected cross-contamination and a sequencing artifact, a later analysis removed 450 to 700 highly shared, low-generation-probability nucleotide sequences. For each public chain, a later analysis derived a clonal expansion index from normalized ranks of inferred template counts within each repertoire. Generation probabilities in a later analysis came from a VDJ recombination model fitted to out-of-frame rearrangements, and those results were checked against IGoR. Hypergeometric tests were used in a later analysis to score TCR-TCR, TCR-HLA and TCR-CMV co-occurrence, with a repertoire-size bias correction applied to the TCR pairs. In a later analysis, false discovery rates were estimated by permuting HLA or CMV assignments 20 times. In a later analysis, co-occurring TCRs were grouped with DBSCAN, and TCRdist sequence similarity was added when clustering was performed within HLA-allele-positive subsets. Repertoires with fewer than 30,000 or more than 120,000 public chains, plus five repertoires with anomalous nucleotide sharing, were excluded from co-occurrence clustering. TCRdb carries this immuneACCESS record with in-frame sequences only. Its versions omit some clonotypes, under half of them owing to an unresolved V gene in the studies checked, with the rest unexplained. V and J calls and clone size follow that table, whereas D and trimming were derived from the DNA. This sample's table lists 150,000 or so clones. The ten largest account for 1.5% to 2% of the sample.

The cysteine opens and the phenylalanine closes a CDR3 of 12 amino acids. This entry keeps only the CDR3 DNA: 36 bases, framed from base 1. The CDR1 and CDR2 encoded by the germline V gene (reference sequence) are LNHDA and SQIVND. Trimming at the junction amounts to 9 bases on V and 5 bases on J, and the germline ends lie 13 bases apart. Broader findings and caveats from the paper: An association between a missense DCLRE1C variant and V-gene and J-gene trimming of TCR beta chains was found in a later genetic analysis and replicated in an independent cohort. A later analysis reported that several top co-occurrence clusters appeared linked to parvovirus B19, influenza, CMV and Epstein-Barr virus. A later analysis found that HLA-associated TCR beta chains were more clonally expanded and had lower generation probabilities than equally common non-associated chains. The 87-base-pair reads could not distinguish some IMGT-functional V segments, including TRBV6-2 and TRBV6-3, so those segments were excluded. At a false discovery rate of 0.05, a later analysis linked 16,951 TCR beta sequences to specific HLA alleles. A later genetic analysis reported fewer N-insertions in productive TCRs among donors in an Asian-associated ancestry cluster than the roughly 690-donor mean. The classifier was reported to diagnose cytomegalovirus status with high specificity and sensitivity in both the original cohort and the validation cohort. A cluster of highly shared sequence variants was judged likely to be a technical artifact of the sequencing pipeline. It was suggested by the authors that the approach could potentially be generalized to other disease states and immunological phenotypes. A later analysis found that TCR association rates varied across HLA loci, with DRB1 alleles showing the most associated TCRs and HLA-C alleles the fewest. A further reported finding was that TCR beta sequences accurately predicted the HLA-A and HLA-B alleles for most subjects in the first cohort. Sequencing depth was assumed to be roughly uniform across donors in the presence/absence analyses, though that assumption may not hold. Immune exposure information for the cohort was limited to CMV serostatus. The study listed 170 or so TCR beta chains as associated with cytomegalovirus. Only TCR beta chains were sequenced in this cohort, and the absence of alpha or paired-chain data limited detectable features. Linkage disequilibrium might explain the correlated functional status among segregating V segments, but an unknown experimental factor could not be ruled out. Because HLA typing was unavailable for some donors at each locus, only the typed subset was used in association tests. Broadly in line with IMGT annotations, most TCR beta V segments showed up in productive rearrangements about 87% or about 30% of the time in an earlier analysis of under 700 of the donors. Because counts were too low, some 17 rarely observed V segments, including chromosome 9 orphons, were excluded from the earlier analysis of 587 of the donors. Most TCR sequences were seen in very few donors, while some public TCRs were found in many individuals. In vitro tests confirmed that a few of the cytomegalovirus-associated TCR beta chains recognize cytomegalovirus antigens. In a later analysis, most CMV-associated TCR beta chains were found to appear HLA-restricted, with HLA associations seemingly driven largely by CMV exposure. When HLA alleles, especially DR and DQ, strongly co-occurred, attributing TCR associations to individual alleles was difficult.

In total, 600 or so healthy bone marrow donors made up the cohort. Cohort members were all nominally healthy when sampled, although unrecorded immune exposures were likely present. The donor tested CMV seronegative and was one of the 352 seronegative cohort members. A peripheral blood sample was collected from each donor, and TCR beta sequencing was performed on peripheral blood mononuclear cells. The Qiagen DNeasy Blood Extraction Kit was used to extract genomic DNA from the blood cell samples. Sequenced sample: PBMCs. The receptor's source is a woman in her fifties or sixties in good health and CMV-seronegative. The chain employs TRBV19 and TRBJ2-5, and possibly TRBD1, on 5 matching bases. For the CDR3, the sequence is CARIRGQETQYF. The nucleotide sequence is TGTGCCAGGATTAGGGGTCAGGAGACCCAGTACTTC.